This T cell receptor (beta chain) was identified in a study of CD4 T cells in relation to SARS-CoV-2 and coronaviruses. On the study more broadly: Controls used an HIV-1 Nef peptide pool or no peptide.

Before the COVID-19 pandemic, during about 2010-2018, CD4+ T cells were taken from unexposed donors. After less than 11 days of culture, CD4+ T cells were isolated. The table lists this clone with a few counts. Its specificity is unknown. The protocol was immunoSEQ multiplex PCR, while the TCRdb copy is restricted to in-frame clones and leaves out a portion. The table shows 20,000 to 25,000 clones, with about 80% occurring only once. The sample consisted of CD4+ T cells from PBMCs, cultured in vitro. The receptor comes from a human donor in good health.

CDR3: CASSLFGRQVYNEQFF. The CDR3 DNA reads as TGTGCCAGCAGTTTATTTGGTAGACAGGTATACAATGAGCAGTTCTTC. The V and J genes are TRBV27 and TRBJ2-1; D might be TRBD1 (6 bases). Germline CDR1 and CDR2: MNHEY and SMNVEV (reference sequence). Trimming stripped 1 base from V and 4 bases from J, with 14 bases between. CDR3 length: 16 residues.